A selection of T cell receptor beta chains follows, all from one sample in a study of T-cell memory formation after mild COVID-19. TCRdb reprocessed the 5' RACE reads via MiXCR and lists one record per CDR3 protein. The sample has approximately 400,000 distinct CDR3 sequences; 15% to 20% are singletons. Material for sequencing was PBMCs or a T cell subset sorted from them (not recorded which). The receptor set was obtained from a man between 18 and 35 years old who had mild COVID-19 (a few samples of this study predate the infection). Cell type and time point are not known. Both conserved end residues are part of each CDR3. The order of the fields is V gene, D gene, clone size, J gene, CDR3 DNA, CDR3 protein. The D gene is left open where the match is weak. Size tells how often a clone was seen (once, few, many) or the class of an expanded clone, and some rows leave it out.

v_gene: TRBV5-1; d_gene: -; abundance: -; j_gene: TRBJ2-3; CDR3nt: TGCGCCAGCAGCTTCCTAAGGGGCACAGATACGCAGTATTTT; CDR3aa: CASSFLRGTDTQYF
v_gene: TRBV11-3; d_gene: -; abundance: -; j_gene: TRBJ2-1; CDR3nt: TGTGCCAGCAGCTTAGGGGGACTCGTCCTAGGTTACAATGAGCAGTTCTTC; CDR3aa: CASSLGGLVLGYNEQFF
v_gene: TRBV6-1; d_gene: -; abundance: -; j_gene: TRBJ1-5; CDR3nt: TGTGCCAGCAGTCTGTCCGCTTATCTGCCCGAGCATTTT; CDR3aa: CASSLSAYLPEHF
v_gene: TRBV6-5; d_gene: -; abundance: many; j_gene: TRBJ2-6; CDR3nt: TGTGCCAGCAGTTCAGGGGATTCCGGGGCCAACGTCCTGACTTTC; CDR3aa: CASSSGDSGANVLTF
v_gene: TRBV18; d_gene: -; abundance: few; j_gene: TRBJ2-2; CDR3nt: TGTGCCAGCTCACTTGGACAGCGCGACGGGGAGCTGTTTTTT; CDR3aa: CASSLGQRDGELFF
v_gene: TRBV5-1; d_gene: -; abundance: many; j_gene: TRBJ1-1; CDR3nt: TGCGCCAGCAGCTTGCGGGGGTCTGAAGCTTTCTTT; CDR3aa: CASSLRGSEAFF
v_gene: TRBV20-1; d_gene: TRBD2; abundance: -; j_gene: TRBJ2-1; CDR3nt: TGCAGTGCTAGAGTCTTCGCCAGCGGGGGGGGCCGTGAGCAGTTCTTC; CDR3aa: CSARVFASGGGREQFF
v_gene: TRBV5-1; d_gene: -; abundance: -; j_gene: TRBJ2-5; CDR3nt: TGCGCCAGCAGCTTGGGAACGGGACAAGAGGAGACCCAGTACTTC; CDR3aa: CASSLGTGQEETQYF
v_gene: TRBV7-3; d_gene: TRBD2; abundance: -; j_gene: TRBJ2-3; CDR3nt: TGTGCCAGCAGCTTGGCCACGGGACTAGCGAAAGATACGCAGTATTTT; CDR3aa: CASSLATGLAKDTQYF
v_gene: TRBV5-1; d_gene: -; abundance: -; j_gene: TRBJ2-5; CDR3nt: TGCGCCAGCAGCTTGGATGCAGGCTTAGAGACCCAGTACTTC; CDR3aa: CASSLDAGLETQYF
v_gene: TRBV9; d_gene: -; abundance: many; j_gene: TRBJ2-2; CDR3nt: TGTGCCAGCAGCCCCCGCGGAGGGGACACCGGGGAGCTGTTTTTT; CDR3aa: CASSPRGGDTGELFF
v_gene: TRBV4-1; d_gene: -; abundance: -; j_gene: TRBJ1-4; CDR3nt: TGCGCCAGCAGCCATCTTATGGCTCGGAGCCTTGTGATACTCGGAGGAAAACTGTTTTTT; CDR3aa: CASSHLMARSLVILGGKLFF
v_gene: TRBV27; d_gene: -; abundance: few; j_gene: TRBJ2-3; CDR3nt: TGTGCCAGCAGTTTAGGTCTCGGGAGCACAGATACGCAGTATTTT; CDR3aa: CASSLGLGSTDTQYF
v_gene: TRBV5-1; d_gene: -; abundance: -; j_gene: TRBJ1-5; CDR3nt: TGCGCCAGTAACCCGGAAGGCGGGCAGCCCCAGCATTTT; CDR3aa: CASNPEGGQPQHF
v_gene: TRBV12-3/TRBV12-4; d_gene: -; abundance: -; j_gene: TRBJ1-1; CDR3nt: TGTGCCAGCAGTTTAATCGAAGCTTTCTTT; CDR3aa: CASSLIEAFF
v_gene: TRBV12-3/TRBV12-4; d_gene: -; abundance: -; j_gene: TRBJ1-1; CDR3nt: TGTGCCAGCAGTTCCGGGACACGGCTTAATGAAGCTTTCTTT; CDR3aa: CASSSGTRLNEAFF
v_gene: TRBV7-2; d_gene: TRBD2; abundance: -; j_gene: TRBJ2-1; CDR3nt: TGTGCCAGCAGCGCTAGCGGGGGGGCGGTTGGCAATGAGCAGTTCTTC; CDR3aa: CASSASGGAVGNEQFF
v_gene: TRBV20-1; d_gene: -; abundance: -; j_gene: TRBJ1-1; CDR3nt: TGCAGTGCAGAGGACAGAGACGACCTTTACACTGAAGCTTTCTTT; CDR3aa: CSAEDRDDLYTEAFF
v_gene: TRBV6-6; d_gene: -; abundance: few; j_gene: TRBJ2-3; CDR3nt: TGTGCCAGCAGTTACTCTCTGTCAGATACGCAGTATTTT; CDR3aa: CASSYSLSDTQYF
v_gene: TRBV4-2; d_gene: TRBD2; abundance: few; j_gene: TRBJ2-7; CDR3nt: TGTGCCAGCAGCCAAGATGACCACCCGGGGGGCTACGAGCAGTACTTC; CDR3aa: CASSQDDHPGGYEQYF
v_gene: TRBV12-3/TRBV12-4; d_gene: -; abundance: medium-sized; j_gene: TRBJ1-4; CDR3nt: TGTGCCAGCAGCTTTGGGGAAAAACTGTTTTTT; CDR3aa: CASSFGEKLFF
v_gene: TRBV7-2; d_gene: -; abundance: few; j_gene: TRBJ2-5; CDR3nt: TGTGCCAGCAAGGTGAATAAAGAGACCCAGTACTTC; CDR3aa: CASKVNKETQYF
v_gene: TRBV12-3/TRBV12-4; d_gene: -; abundance: few; j_gene: TRBJ1-3; CDR3nt: TGTGCCAGCACCCTACGGGGGGTCGGAAACACCATATATTTT; CDR3aa: CASTLRGVGNTIYF
v_gene: TRBV20-1; d_gene: -; abundance: -; j_gene: TRBJ2-3; CDR3nt: TGCAGTGCTACCACCACAGATACGCAGTATTTT; CDR3aa: CSATTTDTQYF
v_gene: TRBV20-1; d_gene: TRBD1; abundance: few; j_gene: TRBJ2-3; CDR3nt: TGCAGTGCTAGGGGACAGCAGGTTAGGACAGATACGCAGTATTTT; CDR3aa: CSARGQQVRTDTQYF
v_gene: TRBV11-1; d_gene: TRBD1; abundance: few; j_gene: TRBJ2-5; CDR3nt: TGTGCCAGCAGCACAGGGGTCGGAAAGACCCAGTACTTC; CDR3aa: CASSTGVGKTQYF
v_gene: TRBV7-9; d_gene: -; abundance: few; j_gene: TRBJ2-7; CDR3nt: TGTGCCAGCAGCTTGGGCGGATCTGCCTACGAGCAGTACTTC; CDR3aa: CASSLGGSAYEQYF
v_gene: TRBV20-1; d_gene: TRBD2; abundance: -; j_gene: TRBJ2-3; CDR3nt: TGCAGTGCTAGTACAGCGCGGGGGGGCACAGATACGCAGTATTTT; CDR3aa: CSASTARGGTDTQYF
v_gene: TRBV6-2/TRBV6-3; d_gene: TRBD2; abundance: few; j_gene: TRBJ2-2; CDR3nt: TGTGCCAGCAGGAGTTGGCGGGGGGAGACCGGGGAGCTGTTTTTT; CDR3aa: CASRSWRGETGELFF
v_gene: TRBV20-1; d_gene: -; abundance: few; j_gene: TRBJ2-5; CDR3nt: TGCAGTGCTAGAGATGGTCGGGGCAGGGGTCAAGAGACCCAGTACTTC; CDR3aa: CSARDGRGRGQETQYF
v_gene: TRBV4-1; d_gene: -; abundance: many; j_gene: TRBJ1-1; CDR3nt: TGCGCCAGCAGCCAAGAATTCGGACGGTATGAAGCTTTCTTT; CDR3aa: CASSQEFGRYEAFF
v_gene: TRBV6-6; d_gene: -; abundance: -; j_gene: TRBJ2-3; CDR3nt: TGTGCCAGCAGTTACTCGAGGAACACAGATACGCAGTATTTT; CDR3aa: CASSYSRNTDTQYF
v_gene: TRBV7-9; d_gene: -; abundance: few; j_gene: TRBJ1-3; CDR3nt: TGTGCCAGCAGCTTACGTGGGGGCGAGACTGGAAACACCATATATTTT; CDR3aa: CASSLRGGETGNTIYF
v_gene: TRBV5-1; d_gene: TRBD1; abundance: many; j_gene: TRBJ2-5; CDR3nt: TGCGCCAGCAGCTTGGCTGGGACAGGGGAAGAGACCCAGTACTTC; CDR3aa: CASSLAGTGEETQYF
v_gene: TRBV7-9; d_gene: -; abundance: -; j_gene: TRBJ1-1; CDR3nt: TGTGCCAGCAGGTCGGGTAACCTCTTGACCCATGAAGCTTTCTTT; CDR3aa: CASRSGNLLTHEAFF
v_gene: TRBV10-3; d_gene: TRBD1; abundance: few; j_gene: TRBJ1-1; CDR3nt: TGTGCCATCAAGGTCGCAGGGGGCCCCACTGAAGCTTTCTTT; CDR3aa: CAIKVAGGPTEAFF
v_gene: TRBV6-1; d_gene: TRBD1; abundance: -; j_gene: TRBJ1-6; CDR3nt: TGTGCCAGCACCCAAGCCGGGACAGTGGGGCATTCACCCCTCCACTTT; CDR3aa: CASTQAGTVGHSPLHF
v_gene: TRBV6-5; d_gene: TRBD2; abundance: -; j_gene: TRBJ2-2; CDR3nt: TGTGCCAGCAGCCCTTGGACTAGCGGGGGGGCCGGGGAGCTGTTTTTT; CDR3aa: CASSPWTSGGAGELFF
v_gene: TRBV6-4; d_gene: TRBD1; abundance: -; j_gene: TRBJ2-2; CDR3nt: TGTGCCAGCACCCCACAGGGGGCATCGGGGGAGCTGTTTTTT; CDR3aa: CASTPQGASGELFF
v_gene: TRBV27; d_gene: -; abundance: many; j_gene: TRBJ1-2; CDR3nt: TGTGCCAGCAGTTTAAGAAGGGCCATGAGGGACTATGGCTACACCTTC; CDR3aa: CASSLRRAMRDYGYTF
v_gene: TRBV18; d_gene: TRBD2; abundance: few; j_gene: TRBJ2-3; CDR3nt: TGTGCCAGCTCACCACCTAGCGCGGGAGGGGATACGCAGTATTTT; CDR3aa: CASSPPSAGGDTQYF
v_gene: TRBV18; d_gene: -; abundance: -; j_gene: TRBJ1-5; CDR3nt: TGTGCCAGCTCACCGTACAGGGAAGGACAGCCCCAGCATTTT; CDR3aa: CASSPYREGQPQHF
v_gene: TRBV5-1; d_gene: TRBD1; abundance: many; j_gene: TRBJ1-1; CDR3nt: TGCGCCAGCAGTCTTCAGGGACAGGGCTCGAACACTGAAGCTTTCTTT; CDR3aa: CASSLQGQGSNTEAFF
v_gene: TRBV18; d_gene: TRBD1; abundance: few; j_gene: TRBJ2-5; CDR3nt: TGTGCCAGCTCACCCCGGACAGGACAATTAGAGACCCAGTACTTC; CDR3aa: CASSPRTGQLETQYF
v_gene: TRBV5-1; d_gene: -; abundance: few; j_gene: TRBJ2-3; CDR3nt: TGCGCCAGCACCCTCGGGACCCAACCAGCAGATACGCAGTATTTT; CDR3aa: CASTLGTQPADTQYF
v_gene: TRBV6-1; d_gene: -; abundance: -; j_gene: TRBJ2-3; CDR3nt: TGTGCCAGCAGCAAAACTAGGGCAGATACGCAGTATTTT; CDR3aa: CASSKTRADTQYF
v_gene: TRBV12-3/TRBV12-4; d_gene: -; abundance: -; j_gene: TRBJ2-1; CDR3nt: TGTGCCAGCAGCCGGTCGGACAGACGTCTTCACAATGAGCAGTTCTTC; CDR3aa: CASSRSDRRLHNEQFF
v_gene: TRBV6-5; d_gene: TRBD2; abundance: -; j_gene: TRBJ2-4; CDR3nt: TGTGCCAGCAGTTACTTCCCGGGAGGAAACATTCAGTACTTC; CDR3aa: CASSYFPGGNIQYF
v_gene: TRBV6-5; d_gene: TRBD1; abundance: once; j_gene: TRBJ1-2; CDR3nt: TGTGCCAGCAGTTACCTTCGGGACAGGGGAAATTATGGCTACACCTTC; CDR3aa: CASSYLRDRGNYGYTF
v_gene: TRBV6-2/TRBV6-3; d_gene: TRBD2; abundance: -; j_gene: TRBJ2-7; CDR3nt: TGTGCCAGCAGATCCGGGACTAGCGGGGGGTATCGACCTTACTACGAGCAGTACTTC; CDR3aa: CASRSGTSGGYRPYYEQYF
v_gene: TRBV5-1; d_gene: -; abundance: few; j_gene: TRBJ2-5; CDR3nt: TGCGCCAGCAGCTCACTGACAGGCCAAGAGACCCAGTACTTC; CDR3aa: CASSSLTGQETQYF
v_gene: TRBV16; d_gene: -; abundance: few; j_gene: TRBJ1-4; CDR3nt: TGTGCCAGCAGCCCGACCCCGGGGGGAGAAAAACTGTTTTTT; CDR3aa: CASSPTPGGEKLFF
v_gene: TRBV4-1; d_gene: -; abundance: -; j_gene: TRBJ2-2; CDR3nt: TGCGCCAGCAGGCCGGAGGCACAGACAGCCGGGGAGCTGTTTTTT; CDR3aa: CASRPEAQTAGELFF
v_gene: TRBV18; d_gene: -; abundance: -; j_gene: TRBJ1-2; CDR3nt: TGTGCCAGCTCACCTCACAACTATGGCTACACCTTC; CDR3aa: CASSPHNYGYTF
v_gene: TRBV5-1; d_gene: -; abundance: few; j_gene: TRBJ1-2; CDR3nt: TGCGCCAGCAGCTTGGACACCCCTTTGGACTATGGCTACACCTTC; CDR3aa: CASSLDTPLDYGYTF